Each of the 20 T cell receptor beta chains below was sequenced from the same sample in a study of T cells after yellow fever vaccination. TCRdb ran MiXCR on the 5' RACE reads and lists one entry per CDR3 protein. Counted here are 300,000 to 350,000 distinct CDR3 sequences, about 4% occurring once; the ten biggest clones make up about 24%. The material sequenced was PBMCs, taken 5 days after the yellow fever booster vaccination. The origin of the receptors is a young man who received the YFV17D yellow fever vaccine.

This clonotype was counted ten times or more. The genes are TRBV4-1 and TRBJ2-2; D perhaps matches TRBD1 (5 bases). The CDR3 is made up of 16 amino acids. The V and J ends lost 0 bases and 2 bases respectively, with 10 bases between them. Germline V lookup: CDR1 MGHRA, CDR2 YSYEKL. CDR3 protein: CASSQEGQANTGELFF. CDR3 in DNA: TGCGCCAGCAGCCAAGAGGGGCAGGCTAACACCGGGGAGCTGTTTTTT.

In its sample, this clonotype was seen many times. This sequence joins TRBV20-1 and TRBJ1-4; D possibly corresponds to TRBD1 (5 bases). Germline loops: CDR1 DFQATT, CDR2 SNEGSKA (reference sequence). The CDR3 loop spans 14 amino acids. Trimming removed 6 bases from V and 4 bases from J, with 15 bases in between. The CDR3 bases are TGCAGTGCAAATCCAGGGCTCGGTAATGAAAAACTGTTTTTT. Protein sequence: CSANPGLGNEKLFF.

Only a few counts were recorded for this clonotype. The chain joins TRBV7-9 to TRBJ1-4; no clear D. CDR3 length: 11 residues. Germline V gene data show CDR1 as SEHNR and CDR2 as FQNEAQ (reference sequence). The V gene lost 3 bases and the J gene lost 7 bases, with 3 bases spanning the gap. This chain's CDR3 is CASSLFEKLFF. CDR3 sequence (DNA): TGTGCCAGCAGCTTGTTTGAAAAACTGTTTTTT. Supplemented by reference TRBV7-9 and TRBJ1-4, the full variable domain reads DTGVSQNPRHKITKRGQNVTFRCDPISEHNRLYWYRQTLGQGPEFLTYFQNEAQLEKSRLLSDRFSAERPKGSFSTLEIQRTEQGDSAMYLCASSLFEKLFFGSGTQLSVL.

This clonotype has ten or more counts. The rearrangement links TRBV11-3 to TRBJ2-5, with 9 bases fitting TRBD1. V trimming: 5 bases; J trimming: 2 bases; junction bases outside the gene matches: 9. Germline values: CDR1 SGHNT, CDR2 YENEEA. The CDR3 is made up of 16 amino acids. In DNA, the CDR3 is TGTGCCAGCAGCCGCCGAACAGGGGGCCATCAAGAGACCCAGTACTTC. Amino acids: CASSRRTGGHQETQYF. Filled out from reference TRBV11-3 and TRBJ2-5, the complete variable domain reads EAGVVQSPRYKIIEKKQPVAFWCNPISGHNTLYWYLQNLGQGPELLIRYENEEAVDDSQLPKDRFSAERLKGVDSTLKIQPAELGDSAVYLCASSRRTGGHQETQYFGPGTRLLVL.

This clonotype was observed a handful of times. V and J are TRBV5-4 and TRBJ1-2; possible D gene TRBD1, 6 bases. The CDR3 is made up of 14 amino acids. Germline values: CDR1 SGHNT, CDR2 YYREEE (reference sequence). Deletions cut 4 bases from V and 7 bases from J, with 17 bases between. Here the CDR3 DNA reads TGTGCCAGCAGCATCGACAGGTCGTCTAGTGGCTACACCTTC. It encodes CASSIDRSSSGYTF.

In this sample, this clonotype turned up a few times. This chain joins TRBV12-3 or TRBV12-4 and TRBJ2-5, with D perhaps matching TRBD1 (6 bases). This CDR3 is built from 13 residues. The V end was cut by 5 bases, the J end by 3 bases, with 10 bases between. The DNA for the CDR3 is TGTGCCAGCAGTGCCGGGACAAAAGAGACCCAGTACTTC. Translation: CASSAGTKETQYF.

This clonotype was detected ten times or more. The V and J genes are TRBV10-3 and TRBJ2-3, with unresolved D. The V gene lost 3 bases and the J gene lost 0 bases, with 31 bases spanning the gap. This CDR3 has 22 amino acids. CDR1 and CDR2 (germline): ENHRY, SYGVKD. The CDR3 spells CAISDNRGSTLLGDVSTDTQYF. CDR3 bases: TGTGCCATCAGTGATAACAGAGGAAGTACTTTGCTTGGTGACGTGAGCACAGATACGCAGTATTTT.

This clonotype showed up many times. The chain joins TRBV7-9 to TRBJ2-2; D is possibly TRBD2 (6 bases). This CDR3 has 13 residues. Germline values: CDR1 SEHNR, CDR2 FQNEAQ (reference sequence). V dropped 8 bases and J dropped 9 bases, with 16 bases sitting between them. The CDR3 nucleotides are TGTGCCAGCGGGGGGAATTTGAGGCGGGAGCTGTTTTTT. Translating it yields CASGGNLRRELFF.

V and J are TRBV5-1 and TRBJ1-5, with D perhaps matching TRBD1 (5 bases). Trimming removed 0 bases from V and 7 bases from J, with 11 bases in between. This CDR3 comprises 14 residues. CDR1 is SGHRS and CDR2 is YFSETQ in the germline V gene. The CDR3 protein is CASSLEGTGQPQHF. The CDR3 nucleotides are TGCGCCAGCAGCTTGGAGGGGACTGGGCAGCCCCAGCATTTT.

The DNA of the CDR3 is TGTGCCAGCTGGAGGGGTGGGGGGGACGTCCTGACTTTC. The encoded protein is CASWRGGGDVLTF. The chain couples TRBV6-5 to TRBJ2-6; 7 nucleotides agree with TRBD2. The V and J ends lost 8 bases and 11 bases, in that order; junction bases with no gene match: 9. The CDR3 contains 13 residues. CDR1 MNHEY and CDR2 SVGAGI come from the germline V gene.

This clonotype was recorded at least ten times. The chain employs TRBV12-3 or TRBV12-4 and TRBJ2-2; 12 bases line up with TRBD1. The trim removed 4 bases at V and 6 bases at J, leaving 3 bases unmatched. The CDR3 totals 15 residues. CDR3 amino acids: CASSWDRGRAGELFF. CDR3 bases: TGTGCCAGCAGTTGGGACAGGGGGCGAGCCGGGGAGCTGTTTTTT.

This clonotype occurred many times. The rearrangement links TRBV20-1 to TRBJ2-3; D gene ambiguous. The germline CDR1 and CDR2 sequences are DFQATT and SNEGSKA (reference sequence). The V and J ends lost 1 base and 0 bases respectively, with 5 bases between them. CDR3 size: 13 residues. The CDR3 DNA reads as TGCAGTGCTAGAGTGGTGAGCACAGATACGCAGTATTTT. The encoded protein is CSARVVSTDTQYF.

This clonotype appeared a few times. This chain uses TRBV3-2 with TRBJ2-7; the table gives TRBD1 as D, unverified against the DNA. TRBV3-2 has pseudogene status. CDR3 size: 13 residues. The CDR3 loop reads CASSPAPRYRSSV. In DNA form, the CDR3 reads TGTGCCAGCAGCCCAGCCCCTCGCTACAGGAGCTCGGTC.

J is TRBJ2-1 and V is TRBV4-1; D possibly uses TRBD1 or TRBD2 (5 bases each). V was pared by 1 base and J by 6 bases, with 13 bases between. The germline CDR1 and CDR2 sequences are MGHRA and YSYEKL. The CDR3 totals 15 residues. CDR3 loop: CASSQGDSGFNEQFF. The CDR3 DNA reads as TGCGCCAGCAGCCAAGGCGACAGCGGCTTCAATGAGCAGTTCTTC.

In its sample, this clonotype was seen a few times. The chain uses TRBV30 and TRBJ1-3; D not resolved. Germline V gene data show CDR1 as GTSNPN and CDR2 as SVGIG (reference sequence). This CDR3 is 14 amino acids long. V dropped 4 bases and J dropped 4 bases, with 14 bases sitting between them. Here the CDR3 DNA reads TGTGCCTGGACCCAATCCGGGAGAGGAAACACCATATATTTT. Protein sequence: CAWTQSGRGNTIYF. Based on the CDR3 plus reference TRBV30 and TRBJ1-3, the full variable domain is SQTIHQWPATLVQPVGSPLSLECTVEGTSNPNLYWYRQAAGRGLQLLFYSVGIGQISSEVPQNLSASRPQDRQFILSSKKLLLSDSGFYLCAWTQSGRGNTIYFGEGSWLTVV.

The CDR3 sequence: CASSLELLSYNEQFF. CDR3 nucleotides: TGTGCCAGCAGCTTGGAACTGTTATCCTACAATGAGCAGTTCTTC. This sequence joins TRBV5-8 and TRBJ2-1; no clear D. The germline V and J ends were trimmed by 0 bases and 1 base, with 8 bases remaining between them. The CDR3 length is 15 residues. CDR1 and CDR2 (germline): SGHTS, YDEGEE.

The chain couples TRBV6-5 to TRBJ1-1; no definite D call. This CDR3 region has 13 residues. Trimming removed 2 bases from V and 1 base from J, with 5 bases in between. Germline lookup yields CDR1 MNHEY and CDR2 SVGAGI. This CDR3 is CASSYNTNTEAFF. CDR3 sequence (DNA): TGTGCCAGCAGTTACAACACGAACACTGAAGCTTTCTTT.

This clonotype was found many times. The rearrangement links TRBV12-3 or TRBV12-4 to TRBJ1-2, with 10 bases fitting TRBD1. This CDR3 region has 13 residues. Trimming removed 7 bases from V and 8 bases from J; junction bases left unmatched: 7. The DNA of the CDR3 is TGTGCCAGCACGGGACAGGGGAGGTCAGGCTACACCTTC. Translating it yields CASTGQGRSGYTF.

A few counts support this clonotype. The chain uses TRBV27 and TRBJ2-7; D possibly corresponds to TRBD2 (6 bases). Per the germline V gene, CDR1 is MNHEY and CDR2 is SMNVEV (reference sequence). This CDR3 is built from 17 residues. V was clipped by 4 bases and J by 7 bases, with 26 bases between them. CDR3 sequence (DNA): TGTGCCAGCAGTTCACACGCGGTTTTGGGGGAGGTAAGGGAGCAGTACTTC. This gives the protein CASSSHAVLGEVREQYF.

The rearrangement joins TRBV5-1 to TRBJ1-1, with a possible D match to TRBD1 (5 bases). This CDR3 region has 13 residues. Trimming left V 4 bases short and J 7 bases short, with 14 bases between. The germline CDR1 and CDR2 sequences are SGHRS and YFSETQ. CDR3 loop: CASSPGSVGEAFF. CDR3 sequence (DNA): TGCGCCAGCAGCCCAGGGTCGGTCGGTGAAGCTTTCTTT.